This T cell receptor beta chain was retrieved from a study (dated by TCRdb to 2016 to 2018). Receptor amplification or capture employed RT-PCR. Sequencing took place on an Illumina MiSeq. Using fastp trimming at Q25 and MiXCR clonotype assembly, TCRdb reanalyzed the public sequencing data and kept in-frame beta chains. Rows matching on CDR3 protein sequence are summarized as one entry with the most common DNA and genes. In this sample the table shows about 680,000 distinct CDR3 sequences, 12% to 15% of which occur a single time. About 3.6% of the sample is in the top ten clones. This clonotype was seen many times. The antigen this receptor binds is unknown. Per-nucleotide qualities are absent, and no much larger clonotype sits a single base away. The CDR3 contains 14 residues, cysteine and phenylalanine counted. The kept DNA is CDR3 alone, 42 bases in frame from the first base. Trimming takes 3 bases from V and 1 base from J, and the germline ends sit 9 bases apart.

The receptor's source is a female donor in good health, serving as a healthy control. The sample was memory CD4+ T cells from blood. The chain is assembled from TRBV12-3 or TRBV12-4 and TRBJ1-1, with an unclear D gene assignment. The CDR3 has the sequence CASSLRWTNTEAFF. The nucleotide sequence reads TGTGCCAGCAGTTTGCGATGGACGAACACTGAAGCTTTCTTT.